This entry lists 23 T cell receptor beta chains sequenced from one sample in a study of cytomegalovirus exposure and HLA in healthy donors. The PCR contained 60 Vbeta and 13 Jbeta primers. The table came from immunoSEQ multiplex PCR; TCRdb's copy has only in-frame clones and leaves some out. The repertoire has about 140,000 clones, 80% of them found once; the top ten carry around 2.4%. What was sequenced was PBMCs. Source of these receptors: a man between 45 and 60 years old in good health and CMV-seronegative.

V is TRBV11-3 and J is TRBJ2-2; 10 bases agree with TRBD1. The CDR3 has 17 amino acids. V trimming: 5 bases; J trimming: 4 bases; junction bases outside the gene matches: 10. CDR1 and CDR2 (germline): SGHNT, YENEEA. The CDR3 loop is CASSPRVGTGATGELFF. The CDR3 DNA sequence: TGTGCCAGCAGCCCTAGGGTGGGGACAGGGGCCACCGGGGAGCTGTTTTTT.

This clone was counted a few times. The rearrangement links TRBV4-1 to TRBJ1-5; 9 nucleotides line up with TRBD1. Trimming cost V 4 bases and J 6 bases; bases outside gene matches: 7. The CDR3 totals 15 residues. Germline CDR1 is MGHRA and CDR2 is YSYEKL. The CDR3 loop reads CASSLTGTGTQPQHF. The CDR3 DNA is TGCGCCAGCAGCCTCACCGGGACAGGGACTCAGCCCCAGCATTTT.

The V gene is TRBV6-5, the J gene TRBJ1-1; weak D call: TRBD1 (6 bases). Trimming cost V 9 bases and J 6 bases, with 17 bases left between them. Germline V gene sequence: CDR1 MNHEY, CDR2 SVGAGI. The CDR3 consists of 13 residues. The CDR3 region has the DNA TGTGCCAGTCGTCGGGGGGCGACTGCTGAAGCTTTCTTT. It codes for CASRRGATAEAFF.

The rearrangement joins TRBV5-4 to TRBJ2-7; tentatively, D is TRBD2 (6 bases). Germline V gives CDR1 SGHNT, CDR2 YYREEE (reference sequence). The CDR3 runs to 15 residues. V was cut by 1 base and J by 3 bases, with 14 bases left in between. The CDR3 protein is CASSLTGGAGYEQYF. As DNA, the CDR3 is TGTGCCAGCAGCTTGACCGGGGGAGCGGGCTACGAGCAGTACTTC.

The V and J genes are TRBV5-1 and TRBJ2-7; 10 bases are a match to TRBD1. V dropped 3 bases and J dropped 3; count of bases not matched to a gene: 3. This CDR3 has 14 residues. The germline V gene encodes CDR1 SGHRS and CDR2 YFSETQ. The CDR3 here is CASSSGTGDYEQYF. CDR3 bases: TGCGCCAGCAGCTCCGGGACAGGGGACTACGAGCAGTACTTC.

The chain carries TRBV6-1 and TRBJ1-5, with 9 bases matching TRBD1. The CDR3 has 15 residues. V trimming: 7 bases; J trimming: 5 bases; junction bases outside the gene matches: 9. Germline CDR1 is MNHNS and CDR2 is SASEGT. The CDR3 here is CASTTGTGIDQPQHF. In nucleotides, the CDR3 is TGTGCCAGCACCACCGGGACAGGGATAGATCAGCCCCAGCATTTT.

This chain connects TRBV10-1 to TRBJ2-1, with 10 bases that match TRBD2. Per germline, CDR1 WNHNN and CDR2 SYGVQD (reference sequence). The trim removed 4 bases at V and 0 bases at J, leaving 6 bases unmatched. This CDR3 is built from 17 residues. The CDR3 nucleotides are TGCGCCAGCAGTGGGGTCTCTAGCGGGAGCTCCTACAATGAGCAGTTCTTC. Protein sequence: CASSGVSSGSSYNEQFF.

V usage is TRBV6-1 and J usage is TRBJ2-3, with TRBD1 matching 8 bases. Germline values: CDR1 MNHNS, CDR2 SASEGT. V lost 8 bases to trimming and J lost 1 base; unmatched junction nucleotides: 8. The CDR3 has 15 residues. CDR3 DNA: TGTGCCAGCCACGACAGGGGCCGACGCACAGATACGCAGTATTTT. It yields the protein CASHDRGRRTDTQYF.

The chain recombines TRBV18 with TRBJ2-1, with 15 bases matching TRBD2. This CDR3 spans 15 amino acids. V trimming: 6 bases; J trimming: 8 bases; junction bases outside the gene matches: 5. Germline lookup yields CDR1 KGHSH and CDR2 LQKENI. For the CDR3, the DNA is TGTGCCAGCTCGCCGGGACTAGCGGGAGGACATGAGCAGTTCTTC. Translated: CASSPGLAGGHEQFF.

The chain has TRBV30 and TRBJ2-5; possibly TRBD2 for D (5 bases). This CDR3 contains 16 residues. Germline CDR1 reads GTSNPN; CDR2 reads SVGIG (reference sequence). Trimming left V 0 bases short and J 2 bases short, with 16 bases between. This CDR3 reads CAWSVKGPSGQETQYF. The CDR3 nucleotides read TGTGCCTGGAGTGTAAAAGGCCCATCGGGACAAGAGACCCAGTACTTC.

This clone was found a few times. The rearrangement joins TRBV7-6 to TRBJ2-1, with 8 bases fitting TRBD1. The CDR3 consists of 16 residues. Germline CDR1 reads SGHVS; CDR2 reads FNYEAQ. With 1 base clipped from V and 7 bases from J, the junction kept 9 bases outside the gene matches. CDR3 loop: CASSLGYGTGQNEQFF. In nucleotides, the CDR3 is TGTGCCAGCAGCTTAGGATACGGGACAGGCCAGAATGAGCAGTTCTTC.

CDR3: CASSIPGQERNYGYTF. The CDR3 DNA is TGTGCCAGCAGTATCCCTGGACAGGAACGGAACTATGGCTACACCTTC. The chain employs TRBV27 and TRBJ1-2; 7 bases align to TRBD1. Germline CDR1 reads MNHEY; CDR2 reads SMNVEV (reference sequence). The CDR3 is made up of 16 amino acids. J was trimmed by 2 bases and V by 5 bases; bases with no gene match: 11.

CDR3 in amino acids: CASSVKQGVGDEAFF. As DNA, the CDR3 is TGCGCCAGCAGCGTTAAACAGGGGGTTGGTGATGAAGCTTTCTTT. The gene calls are TRBV5-1 and TRBJ1-1; the match to TRBD1 covers 8 bases. The CDR3 length is 15 residues. Germline V gene lookup returns CDR1 SGHRS and CDR2 YFSETQ. V lost 4 bases, J lost 7 bases, and 12 bases stayed unmatched.

The chain has TRBV29-1 and TRBJ1-2; maybe TRBD1 (5 bases). The V gene's germline CDR1 is SQVTM and CDR2 ANQGSEA. The CDR3 totals 11 residues. V was pared by 4 bases and J by 7 bases, with 10 bases between. Here the CDR3 reads CSVVEGVGYTF. The CDR3 DNA reads as TGCAGCGTTGTCGAAGGGGTTGGCTACACCTTC.

The rearrangement links TRBV2 to TRBJ2-2; 8 bases line up with TRBD1. There are 16 residues in the CDR3. CDR1 and CDR2 from the germline V gene are SNHLY and FYNNEI. V dropped 7 bases and J dropped 8; count of bases not matched to a gene: 15. The CDR3 region has the DNA TGTGCCAGCAAGGATGGAGGGCAGGGGGCTAAGGGGGAGCTGTTTTTT. Protein: CASKDGGQGAKGELFF. Variable domain in full (rest from reference TRBV2 and TRBJ2-2): EPEVTQTPSHQVTQMGQEVILRCVPISNHLYFYWYRQILGQKVEFLVSFYNNEISEKSEIFDDQFSVERPDGSNFTLKIRSTKLEDSAMYFCASKDGGQGAKGELFFGEGSRLTVL.

This chain uses TRBV6-5 with TRBJ2-3; 11 positions match TRBD2. Germline-derived CDR1 and CDR2 are MNHEY and SVGAGI. This CDR3 contains 15 residues. With 6 bases clipped from V and 6 bases from J, the junction kept 8 bases outside the gene matches. The CDR3 region has the DNA TGTGCCAGCAGCCTTAGCGGGAGGGCCCTTGATACGCAGTATTTT. It is translated as CASSLSGRALDTQYF.

The chain combines TRBV5-1 with TRBJ2-3; TRBD2 matches at 10 bases. This CDR3 has 15 amino acids. J lost 1 base, V lost 4 bases, and 3 bases had no gene match. Germline CDR1 SGHRS, CDR2 YFSETQ. The CDR3 sequence: CASSTGTSGTDTQYF. CDR3 bases: TGCGCCAGCAGCACCGGGACTAGCGGCACAGATACGCAGTATTTT.

The rearrangement links TRBV19 to TRBJ2-3; TRBD2 matches at 7 bases. The germline gives CDR1 LNHDA, CDR2 SQIVND (reference sequence). CDR3 length: 16 amino acids. Unmatched junction bases numbered 18, after V lost 5 bases and J lost 10 bases. This chain's CDR3 is CASSPPWGGGGEAQYF. CDR3 nucleotide sequence: TGTGCCAGTAGTCCTCCTTGGGGAGGCGGGGGAGAGGCGCAGTATTTT.

V and J are TRBV18 and TRBJ1-5; D unresolved. The germline V gene has CDR1 KGHSH and CDR2 LQKENI. Trimming cost V 5 bases and J 10 bases, with 21 bases left between them. There are 15 residues in the CDR3. CDR3 region: CASSTGPDTSGPQHF. The CDR3 coding sequence is TGTGCCAGCTCAACGGGCCCGGATACCTCGGGACCCCAGCATTTT. Full variable domain (remainder filled in from reference TRBV18 and TRBJ1-5): NAGVMQNPRHLVRRRGQEARLRCSPMKGHSHVYWYRQLPEEGLKFMVYLQKENIIDESGMPKERFSAEFPKEGPSILRIQQVVRGDSAAYFCASSTGPDTSGPQHFGDGTRLSIL.

This chain uses TRBV6-1 with TRBJ2-1; TRBD1 aligns across 10 bases. Germline CDR1 MNHNS, CDR2 SASEGT. The CDR3 contains 14 residues. J was trimmed by 6 bases and V by 5 bases; bases with no gene match: 4. In nucleotides, the CDR3 is TGTGCCAGCAGTTCCGGGACAGGGGTCAATGAGCAGTTCTTC. This encodes CASSSGTGVNEQFF.

This clone was recorded a few times. The V gene is TRBV30, the J gene TRBJ1-1; 7 bases align to TRBD1. The trim removed 1 base at V and 10 bases at J, leaving 9 bases unmatched. The CDR3 has 13 residues. Germline loops: CDR1 GTSNPN, CDR2 SVGIG (reference sequence). CDR3 bases: TGTGCCTGGAGTGAGCAGGGGGATAGTGGAGCTTTCTTT. Encoded protein: CAWSEQGDSGAFF.

The CDR3 sequence is CASSLDRAIYNSPLHF. As DNA, the CDR3 is TGTGCCAGCAGCTTGGACAGGGCGATATATAATTCACCCCTCCACTTT. The rearrangement links TRBV7-8 to TRBJ1-6, with TRBD1 matching over 8 bases. Germline V gene lookup returns CDR1 SGHVS and CDR2 FQNEAQ. This CDR3 has 16 residues. After removal of 3 bases from V and 4 bases from J, the junction contained 5 bases not matched to a gene.

The rearrangement links TRBV27 to TRBJ2-1, with 13 bases identical to TRBD2. The V segment lost 5 bases and the J segment 6 bases; nucleotides outside the gene matches: 4. CDR1 and CDR2 from the germline V gene are MNHEY and SMNVEV (reference sequence). This CDR3 has 15 residues. The CDR3 is CASSPGTSGANEQFF. The CDR3 DNA reads as TGTGCCAGCAGTCCCGGGACTAGCGGGGCCAATGAGCAGTTCTTC.